This is a list of T cell receptor beta chains from one sample in a study of shared clonotypes between healthy human individuals. TCRdb keeps only in-frame clones here, not all; method: immunoSEQ multiplex PCR. Here the sample spans around 510,000 clones, roughly 72% being singletons. The sample consisted of PBMCs. The origin of the receptors is a woman aged 40 to 50 in good health. Some clones in this sample may be carry-over from other donors' samples. Both conserved end residues are part of each CDR3. The D gene is left open where the match is weak. Clone size is shown for a subset of rows, as once, few, many or a class of expanded clone.

J gene | D gene | V gene | clone size | CDR3 DNA | CDR3 protein
TRBJ2-1 | TRBD2 | TRBV5-1 | . | TGCGCCAGCAGCTTAGAAGGGAGGGGACACAATGAGCAGTTCTTC | CASSLEGRGHNEQFF
TRBJ2-5 | TRBD2 | TRBV10-3 | once | TGTGCCATCAGGAATAGCGGGAGAGGCCAAGAGACCCAGTACTTC | CAIRNSGRGQETQYF
TRBJ2-1 | TRBD2 | TRBV7-9 | . | TGTGCCAGCAGCTCTCCTTCTAGCGGGAGTACCAATGAGCAGTTCTTC | CASSSPSSGSTNEQFF
TRBJ2-5 | . | TRBV6-5 | . | TGTGCCAGCAGTTACTCGACGGGCGGGGAGACCCAGTACTTC | CASSYSTGGETQYF
TRBJ2-7 | . | TRBV7-8 | once | TGTGCCAGCAGCTTCAGGGTGGTCTACGAGCAGTACTTC | CASSFRVVYEQYF
TRBJ1-2 | . | TRBV9 | many | TGTGCCAGCAGCGCGTACCAGGGTAGCGATGGCTACACCTTC | CASSAYQGSDGYTF
TRBJ2-3 | . | TRBV2 | . | TGTGCCAGCAGCCCCGGGCGGGGAGGCACAGATACGCAGTATTTT | CASSPGRGGTDTQYF
TRBJ2-7 | TRBD1 | TRBV6-1 | . | TGTGCCAGCAGTCTGACAGGGGGCCCCTACGAGCAGTACTTC | CASSLTGGPYEQYF
TRBJ2-7 | TRBD1 | TRBV2 | . | TGTGCCAGCAGTTTCACTCCGGGACAGGGGGCGGGGTACGAGCAGTACTTC | CASSFTPGQGAGYEQYF
TRBJ2-5 | TRBD2 | TRBV5-1 | . | TGCGCCAGCAGCCAAGGTCGTTTAGCGGGCTTAATCGGGGAGACCCAGTACTTC | CASSQGRLAGLIGETQYF
TRBJ2-2 | . | TRBV28 | . | TGTGCCAGCAGTATCCGGAGGGGATCCGGGGAGCTGTTTTTT | CASSIRRGSGELFF
TRBJ2-7 | TRBD1 | TRBV7-9 | . | TGTGCCAGCAACCGACAGGGTAGTTCCTACGAGCAGTACTTC | CASNRQGSSYEQYF
TRBJ2-5 | . | TRBV5-4 | . | TGTGCCAGCAGCTTGGGTAGGGAACAGACCCAGTACTTC | CASSLGREQTQYF
TRBJ2-2 | TRBD2 | TRBV7-8 | . | TGTGCCAGCAGCTGGGGGACTAGCGGGCTCACCGGGGAGCTGTTTTTT | CASSWGTSGLTGELFF
TRBJ2-1 | TRBD2 | TRBV4-2 | . | TGTGCCAGCAGCCAAGGCGTTGCGGGAGATGAGCAGTTCTTC | CASSQGVAGDEQFF
TRBJ2-1 | . | TRBV19 | . | TGTGCCAGTAGTATAAGTCGGAACTCCTACAATGAGCAGTTCTTC | CASSISRNSYNEQFF
TRBJ2-2 | . | TRBV5-1 | once | TGCGCCAGCAGCTTGAACTCGGGAAACACCGGGGAGCTGTTTTTT | CASSLNSGNTGELFF
TRBJ1-2 | . | TRBV19 | few | TGTGCCAGTACAACAGAAAACTATGGCTACACCTTC | CASTTENYGYTF